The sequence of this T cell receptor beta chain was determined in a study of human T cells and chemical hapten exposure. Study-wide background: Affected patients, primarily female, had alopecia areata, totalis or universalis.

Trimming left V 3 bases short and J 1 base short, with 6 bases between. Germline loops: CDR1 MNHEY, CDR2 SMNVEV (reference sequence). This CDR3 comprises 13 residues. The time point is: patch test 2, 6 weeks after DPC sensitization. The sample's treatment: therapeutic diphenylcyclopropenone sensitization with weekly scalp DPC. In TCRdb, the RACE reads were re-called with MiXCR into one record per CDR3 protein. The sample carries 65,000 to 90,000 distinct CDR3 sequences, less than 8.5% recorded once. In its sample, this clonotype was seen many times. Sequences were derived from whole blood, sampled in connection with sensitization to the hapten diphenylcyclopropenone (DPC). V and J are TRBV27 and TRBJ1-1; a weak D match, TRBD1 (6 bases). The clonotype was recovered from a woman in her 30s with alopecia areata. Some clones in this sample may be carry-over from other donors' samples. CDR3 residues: CASSLTGNTEAFF. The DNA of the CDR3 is TGTGCCAGCAGTTTGACAGGGAACACTGAAGCTTTCTTT.